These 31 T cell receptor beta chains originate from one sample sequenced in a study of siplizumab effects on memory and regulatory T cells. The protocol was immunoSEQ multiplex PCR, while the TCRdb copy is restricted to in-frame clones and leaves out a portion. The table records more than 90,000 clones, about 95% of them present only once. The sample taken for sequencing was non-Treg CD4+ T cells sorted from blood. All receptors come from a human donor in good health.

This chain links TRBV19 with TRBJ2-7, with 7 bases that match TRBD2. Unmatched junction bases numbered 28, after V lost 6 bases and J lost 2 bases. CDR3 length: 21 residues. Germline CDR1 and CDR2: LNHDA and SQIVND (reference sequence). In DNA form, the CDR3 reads TGTGCCAGTAGCCCACTCGACGCGCGATTCAGTCGGGGGGAAACCGCCTACGAGCAGTACTTC. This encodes CASSPLDARFSRGETAYEQYF.

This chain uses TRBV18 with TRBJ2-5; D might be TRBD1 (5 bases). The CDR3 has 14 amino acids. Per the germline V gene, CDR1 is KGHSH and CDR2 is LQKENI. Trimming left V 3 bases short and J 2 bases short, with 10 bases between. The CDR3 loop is CASSPGHKQETQYF. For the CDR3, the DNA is TGTGCCAGCTCACCCGGACACAAACAAGAGACCCAGTACTTC.

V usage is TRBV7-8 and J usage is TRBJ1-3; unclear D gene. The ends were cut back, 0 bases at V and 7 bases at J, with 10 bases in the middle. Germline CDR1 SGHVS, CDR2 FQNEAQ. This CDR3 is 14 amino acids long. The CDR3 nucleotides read TGTGCCAGCAGCTTAGCTTCCAGCCGGAACACCATATATTTT. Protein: CASSLASSRNTIYF.

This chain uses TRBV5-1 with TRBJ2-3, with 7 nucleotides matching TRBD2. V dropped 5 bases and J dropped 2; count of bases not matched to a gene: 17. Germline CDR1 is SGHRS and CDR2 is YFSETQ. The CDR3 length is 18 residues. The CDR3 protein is CASSYQAGPPPYTDTQYF. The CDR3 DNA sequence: TGCGCCAGCAGTTATCAAGCGGGACCCCCCCCTTACACAGATACGCAGTATTTT.

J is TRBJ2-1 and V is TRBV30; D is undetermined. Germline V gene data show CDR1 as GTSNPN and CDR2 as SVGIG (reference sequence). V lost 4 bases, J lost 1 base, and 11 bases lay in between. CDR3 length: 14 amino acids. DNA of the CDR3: TGTGCCTGGACCTTGCGGCTTTCCTACAATGAGCAGTTCTTC. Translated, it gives CAWTLRLSYNEQFF.

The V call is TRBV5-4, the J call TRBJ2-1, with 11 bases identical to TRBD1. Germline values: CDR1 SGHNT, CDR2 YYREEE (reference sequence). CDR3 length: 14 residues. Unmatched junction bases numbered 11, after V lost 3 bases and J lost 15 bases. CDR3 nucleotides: TGTGCCAGCAGCTCCCGGACAGGGGGCAAATTTAGGTTCTTC. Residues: CASSSRTGGKFRFF.

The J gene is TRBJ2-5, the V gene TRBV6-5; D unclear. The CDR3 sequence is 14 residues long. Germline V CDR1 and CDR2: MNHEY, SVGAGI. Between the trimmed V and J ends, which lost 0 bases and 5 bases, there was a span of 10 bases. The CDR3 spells CASSYSQVGETQYF. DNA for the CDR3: TGTGCCAGCAGTTACTCGCAGGTGGGGGAGACCCAGTACTTC.

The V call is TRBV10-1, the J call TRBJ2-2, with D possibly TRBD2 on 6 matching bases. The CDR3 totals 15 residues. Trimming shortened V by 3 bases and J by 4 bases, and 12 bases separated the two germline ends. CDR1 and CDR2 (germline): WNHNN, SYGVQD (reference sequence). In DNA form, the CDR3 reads TGCGCCAGCAGTGAATCGGGAGCGACCACCGGGGAGCTGTTTTTT. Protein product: CASSESGATTGELFF.

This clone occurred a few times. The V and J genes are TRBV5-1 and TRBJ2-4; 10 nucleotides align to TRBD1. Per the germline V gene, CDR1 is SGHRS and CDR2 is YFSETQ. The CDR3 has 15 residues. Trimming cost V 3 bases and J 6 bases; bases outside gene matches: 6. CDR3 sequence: CASSSSGQGGNIQYF. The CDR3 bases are TGCGCCAGCAGCTCGAGTGGACAGGGGGGAAACATTCAGTACTTC. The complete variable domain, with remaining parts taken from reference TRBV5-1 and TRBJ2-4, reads KAGVTQTPRYLIKTRGQQVTLSCSPISGHRSVSWYQQTPGQGLQFLFEYFSETQRNKGNFPGRFSGRQFSNSRSEMNVSTLELGDSALYLCASSSSGQGGNIQYFGAGTRLSVL.

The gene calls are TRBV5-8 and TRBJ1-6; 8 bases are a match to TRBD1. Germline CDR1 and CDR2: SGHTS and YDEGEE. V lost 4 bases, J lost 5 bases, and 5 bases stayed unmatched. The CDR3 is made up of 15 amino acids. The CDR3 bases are TGTGCCAGCAGCCCGACGGACAGGGATAATTCACCCCTCCACTTT. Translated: CASSPTDRDNSPLHF.

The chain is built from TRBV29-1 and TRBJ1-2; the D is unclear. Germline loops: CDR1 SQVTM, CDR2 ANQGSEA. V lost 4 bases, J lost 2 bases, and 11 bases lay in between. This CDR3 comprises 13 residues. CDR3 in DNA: TGCAGCGTTGTCCGGGATGGGAACTATGGCTACACCTTC. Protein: CSVVRDGNYGYTF.

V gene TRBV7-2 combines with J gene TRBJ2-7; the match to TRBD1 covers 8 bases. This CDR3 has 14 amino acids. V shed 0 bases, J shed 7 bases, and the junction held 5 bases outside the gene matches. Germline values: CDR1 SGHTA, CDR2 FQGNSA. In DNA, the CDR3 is TGTGCCAGCAGCTTAGCGCAGGGGGCCAGGGAGCAGTACTTC. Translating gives CASSLAQGAREQYF.

For the CDR3, the DNA is TGCGCCAGCAGTGACCGCGACAGGTTCAGCAATGAGCAGTTCTTC. This encodes CASSDRDRFSNEQFF. The chain carries TRBV10-2 and TRBJ2-1, with D perhaps TRBD1 (6 bases). This CDR3 is built from 15 residues. With 3 bases removed from V and 6 bases from J, the gap between germline ends came to 15 bases. The germline V gene has CDR1 WSHSY and CDR2 SAAADI.

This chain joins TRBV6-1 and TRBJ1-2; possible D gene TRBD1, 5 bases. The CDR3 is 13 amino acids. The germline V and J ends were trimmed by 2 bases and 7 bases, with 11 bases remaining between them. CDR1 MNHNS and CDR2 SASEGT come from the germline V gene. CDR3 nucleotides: TGTGCCAGCAGTGAAAGTAGGGGTTTTGGCTACACCTTC. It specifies CASSESRGFGYTF.

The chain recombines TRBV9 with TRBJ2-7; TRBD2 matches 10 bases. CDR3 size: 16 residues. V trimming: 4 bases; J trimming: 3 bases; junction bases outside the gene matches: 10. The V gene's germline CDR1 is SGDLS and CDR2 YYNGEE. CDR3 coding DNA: TGTGCCAGCAGCAGCCATGCTAGCGGGAGCAACTACGAGCAGTACTTC. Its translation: CASSSHASGSNYEQYF.

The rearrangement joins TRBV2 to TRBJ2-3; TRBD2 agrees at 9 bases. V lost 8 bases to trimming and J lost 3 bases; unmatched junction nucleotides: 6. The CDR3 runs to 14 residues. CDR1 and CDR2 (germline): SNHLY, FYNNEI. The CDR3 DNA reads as TGTGCCAGCGGGAGCGGGAGGAAGACAGATACGCAGTATTTT. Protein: CASGSGRKTDTQYF.

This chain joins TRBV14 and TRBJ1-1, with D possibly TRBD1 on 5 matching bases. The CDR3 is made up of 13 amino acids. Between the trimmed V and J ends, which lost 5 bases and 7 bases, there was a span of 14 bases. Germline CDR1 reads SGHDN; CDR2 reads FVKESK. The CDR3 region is CASSSGDAREAFF. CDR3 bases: TGTGCCAGCAGCTCCGGGGACGCACGTGAAGCTTTCTTT.

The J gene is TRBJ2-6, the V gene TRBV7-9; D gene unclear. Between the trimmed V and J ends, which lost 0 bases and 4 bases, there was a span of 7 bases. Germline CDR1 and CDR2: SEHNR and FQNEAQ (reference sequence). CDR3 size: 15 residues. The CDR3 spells CASSLANVGANVLTF. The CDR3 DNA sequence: TGTGCCAGCAGCTTAGCGAACGTCGGGGCCAACGTCCTGACTTTC.

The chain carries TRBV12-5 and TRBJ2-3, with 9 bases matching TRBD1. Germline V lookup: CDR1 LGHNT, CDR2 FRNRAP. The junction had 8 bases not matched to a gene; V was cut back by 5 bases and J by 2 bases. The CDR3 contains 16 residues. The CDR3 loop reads CASGKQGALNTDTQYF. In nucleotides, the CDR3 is TGTGCTAGTGGTAAACAGGGGGCGCTGAACACAGATACGCAGTATTTT. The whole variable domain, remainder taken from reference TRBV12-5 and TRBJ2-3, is DARVTQTPRHKVTEMGQEVTMRCQPILGHNTVFWYRQTMMQGLELLAYFRNRAPLDDSGMPKDRFSAEMPDATLATLKIQPSEPRDSAVYFCASGKQGALNTDTQYFGPGTRLTVL.

In DNA, the CDR3 is TGTGCCAGCAGTTTTTTGGGACTAGCGGGAGTGAAGGAGCAGTACTTC. Encoded protein: CASSFLGLAGVKEQYF. V usage is TRBV28 and J usage is TRBJ2-7, with 14 bases that match TRBD2. The germline V gene encodes CDR1 MDHEN and CDR2 SYDVKM. Trimming cost V 3 bases and J 7 bases; bases outside gene matches: 8. The CDR3 has 16 residues.

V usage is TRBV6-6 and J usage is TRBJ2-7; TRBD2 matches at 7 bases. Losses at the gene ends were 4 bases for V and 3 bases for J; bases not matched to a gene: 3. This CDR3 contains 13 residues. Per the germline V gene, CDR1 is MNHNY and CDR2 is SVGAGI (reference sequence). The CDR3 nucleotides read TGTGCCAGCAGTTTCCAGCGGGGCTACGAGCAGTACTTC. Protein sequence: CASSFQRGYEQYF.

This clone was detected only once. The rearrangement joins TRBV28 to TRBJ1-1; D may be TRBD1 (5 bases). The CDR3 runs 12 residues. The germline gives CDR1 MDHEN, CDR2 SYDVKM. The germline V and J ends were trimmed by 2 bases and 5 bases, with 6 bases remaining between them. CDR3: CASSLKGTEAFF. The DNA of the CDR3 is TGTGCCAGCAGTTTAAAGGGGACTGAAGCTTTCTTT.

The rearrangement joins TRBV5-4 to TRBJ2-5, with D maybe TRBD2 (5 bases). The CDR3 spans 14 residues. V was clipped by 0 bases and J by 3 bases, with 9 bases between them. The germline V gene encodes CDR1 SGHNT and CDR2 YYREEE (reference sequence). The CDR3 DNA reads TGTGCCAGCAGCTTGGCCGGGATTAAAGAGACCCAGTACTTC. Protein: CASSLAGIKETQYF.

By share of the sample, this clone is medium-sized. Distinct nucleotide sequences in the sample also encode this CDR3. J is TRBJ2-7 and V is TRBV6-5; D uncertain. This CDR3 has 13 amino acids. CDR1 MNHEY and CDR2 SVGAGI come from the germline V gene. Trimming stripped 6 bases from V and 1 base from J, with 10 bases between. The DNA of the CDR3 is TGTGCCAGCAGGCAAAGGGAATCCTACGAGCAGTACTTC. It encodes CASRQRESYEQYF.

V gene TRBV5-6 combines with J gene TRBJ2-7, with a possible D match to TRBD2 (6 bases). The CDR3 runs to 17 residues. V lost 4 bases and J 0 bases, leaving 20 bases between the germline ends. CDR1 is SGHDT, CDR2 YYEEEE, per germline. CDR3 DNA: TGTGCCAGCAGCCTAAGATTAACCGGGACTCTCTCCTACGAGCAGTACTTC. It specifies CASSLRLTGTLSYEQYF. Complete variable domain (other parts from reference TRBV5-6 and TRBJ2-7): DAGVTQSPTHLIKTRGQQVTLRCSPKSGHDTVSWYQQALGQGPQFIFQYYEEEERQRGNFPDRFSGHQFPNYSSELNVNALLLGDSALYLCASSLRLTGTLSYEQYFGPGTRLTVT.

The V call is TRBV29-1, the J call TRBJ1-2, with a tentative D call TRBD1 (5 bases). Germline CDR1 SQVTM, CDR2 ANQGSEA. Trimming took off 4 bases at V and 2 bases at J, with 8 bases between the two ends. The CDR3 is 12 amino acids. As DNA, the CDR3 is TGCAGCGTTGTGCGACAGAACTATGGCTACACCTTC. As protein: CSVVRQNYGYTF.

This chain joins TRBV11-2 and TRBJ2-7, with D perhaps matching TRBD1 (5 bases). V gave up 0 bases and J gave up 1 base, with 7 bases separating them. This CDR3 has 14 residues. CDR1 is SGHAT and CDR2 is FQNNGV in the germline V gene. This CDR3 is CASSLDRASYEQYF. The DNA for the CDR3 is TGTGCCAGCAGCTTAGACAGGGCATCCTACGAGCAGTACTTC.

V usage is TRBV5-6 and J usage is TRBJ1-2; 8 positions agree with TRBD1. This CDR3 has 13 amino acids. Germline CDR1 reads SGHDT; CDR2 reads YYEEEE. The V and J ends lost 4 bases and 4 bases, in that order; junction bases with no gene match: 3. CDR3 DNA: TGTGCCAGCAGCGCCGGACAGGGCTATGGCTACACCTTC. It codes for CASSAGQGYGYTF.

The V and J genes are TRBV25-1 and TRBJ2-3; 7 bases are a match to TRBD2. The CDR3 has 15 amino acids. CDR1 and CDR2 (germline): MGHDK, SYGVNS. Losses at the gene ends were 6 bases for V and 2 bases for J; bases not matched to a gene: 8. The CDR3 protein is CASRKSGRDTDTQYF. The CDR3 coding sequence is TGTGCCAGCAGGAAGAGTGGGAGGGACACAGATACGCAGTATTTT.

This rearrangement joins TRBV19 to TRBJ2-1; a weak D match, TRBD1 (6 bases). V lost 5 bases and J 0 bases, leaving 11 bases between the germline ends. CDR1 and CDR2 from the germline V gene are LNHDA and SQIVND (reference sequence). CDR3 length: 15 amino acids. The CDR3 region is CASSVGQSSYNEQFF. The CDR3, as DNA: TGTGCCAGTAGTGTCGGACAGAGCTCCTACAATGAGCAGTTCTTC.

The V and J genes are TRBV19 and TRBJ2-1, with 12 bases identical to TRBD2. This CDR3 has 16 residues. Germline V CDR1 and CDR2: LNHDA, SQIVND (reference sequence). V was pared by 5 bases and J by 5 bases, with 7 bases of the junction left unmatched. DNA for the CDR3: TGTGCCAGTAGTTCAAAGACTAGCGGGAGCCACAATGAGCAGTTCTTC. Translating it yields CASSSKTSGSHNEQFF.